This T cell receptor (beta chain) is from a study of shared clonotypes between healthy human individuals. The run depth of the assay was deep. Sorted-subset replicate PCRs used roughly 220 ng DNA, 30,000 or so T cell genomes. Data came from immunoSEQ multiplex PCR; TCRdb stores just in-frame clones and leaves some out. The sample lists about 2.4 million clones, roughly 93% occurring once. Recent acute infections and vaccinations were absent in the healthy HIV-negative adult donors. Germline CDR1 reads SGHAT; CDR2 reads FQNNGV. The trim removed 5 bases at V and 0 bases at J, leaving 8 bases unmatched. This CDR3 has 16 amino acids.

The sequence was collected from a young man in good health. Some clones in this sample may be carry-over from other donors' samples. This chain uses TRBV11-2 with TRBJ1-1; 8 bases agree with TRBD1. Material for sequencing was naive CD4+ T cells from PBMCs. Subset meaning: CD45RA+ positively selected. DNA for the CDR3: TGTGCCAGCAGCGTCGGACAGGGAAATATGAACACTGAAGCTTTCTTT. Residues: CASSVGQGNMNTEAFF.